This T cell receptor beta chain was retrieved from a study of blood T cell repertoires in COVID-19. Original analysis: Cell counts per sample came from amplifying reference gene primers. Assay: immunoSEQ multiplex PCR; the TCRdb copy retains only in-frame clones and omits some. Clone size and V and J calls were adopted from that table, with D and trimming inferred from the DNA. The table shows 60,000 to 75,000 clones, with 60% to 85% occurring only once. Germline V gene data show CDR1 as LGHDT and CDR2 as YNNKEL (reference sequence). V was pared by 1 base and J by 6 bases, with 10 bases between. This CDR3 spans 13 amino acids. This clone was picked up a small number of times.

The V gene is TRBV3-1 (or the pseudogene TRBV3-2), the J gene TRBJ2-7; unclear D gene. Specimen: peripheral blood. The source is a woman aged 80 or older with acute or convalescent COVID-19. CDR3 loop: CASSQGLVGEQYF. The DNA for the CDR3 is TGTGCCAGCAGCCAAGGGCTAGTGGGCGAGCAGTACTTC.